This T cell receptor (beta chain) comes out of a study of cytomegalovirus exposure and HLA in healthy donors. Study-level results: A later analysis linked roughly 17,000 TCR beta sequences to HLA alleles at 0.05 false discovery rate. When analyzed later, the rates of TCR association showed variation by HLA locus, with DRB1 the most and HLA-C the fewest.

In regard to this clone: What it recognizes is unknown.

Both 60 Vbeta primers and 13 Jbeta primers went into the PCR. Libraries were prepared by immunoSEQ multiplex PCR; TCRdb keeps only in-frame clonotypes and omits some of them. The data show some 190,000 clones, approximately 81% seen once. The TCR was taken from a male donor in good health and CMV-seronegative. Source material: PBMCs.

DNA for the CDR3: TGCGCCAGCAGTCATCCGGGACTGGGGGTTGAGACCCAGTACTTC. The encoded protein is CASSHPGLGVETQYF. V is TRBV23-1 and J is TRBJ2-5; tentatively, D is TRBD2 (6 bases). TRBV23-1 qualifies as an ORF whose function is uncertain. Trimming left V 3 bases short and J 5 bases short, with 16 bases between. This CDR3 has 15 amino acids.